The clone carrying this TCR beta chain has only one observation. Its antigen remains unidentified. A clone one base away is much larger, so this may be a read error. These data originate in a study of Graves' ophthalmopathy and Graves' hyperthyroidism. In the study overall: Peripheral blood was gathered at the point of initial diagnosis, before any treatment started.

Diagnosis used clinical symptoms, serum thyroxine, TRAb, thyroid ultrasound and orbital computed tomography. Sampling over 7.5 ml of fresh peripheral blood provided the PBMCs. Germline CDR1 and CDR2: MNHEY and SVGAGI. The CDR3 has 13 amino acids. Broader study findings: Discrimination between ophthalmopathy and stable hyperthyroidism by a 13-signature model showed more than 85% sensitivity and about 84% specificity.

Amplified TCR beta CDR3 regions were obtained using RNA transcripts as template. After a first-round RT-PCR with HTBI primers, a second-round multiplex PCR was run. Using its own MiXCR run on the multiplex PCR reads, TCRdb lists one record per CDR3 protein. The table shows around 15,000 distinct CDR3 sequences, with around 46% occurring only once. The chain links TRBV6-5 to TRBJ2-7; D possibly corresponds to TRBD1 (6 bases). This receptor was identified in a woman aged 40 to 50 with stable Graves' hyperthyroidism. The sample comprised peripheral blood. CDR3 bases: TGTGCCAGCAGTTATGGACAGACCTACGGGCAGTACTTC. Amino acid sequence: CASSYGQTYGQYF.